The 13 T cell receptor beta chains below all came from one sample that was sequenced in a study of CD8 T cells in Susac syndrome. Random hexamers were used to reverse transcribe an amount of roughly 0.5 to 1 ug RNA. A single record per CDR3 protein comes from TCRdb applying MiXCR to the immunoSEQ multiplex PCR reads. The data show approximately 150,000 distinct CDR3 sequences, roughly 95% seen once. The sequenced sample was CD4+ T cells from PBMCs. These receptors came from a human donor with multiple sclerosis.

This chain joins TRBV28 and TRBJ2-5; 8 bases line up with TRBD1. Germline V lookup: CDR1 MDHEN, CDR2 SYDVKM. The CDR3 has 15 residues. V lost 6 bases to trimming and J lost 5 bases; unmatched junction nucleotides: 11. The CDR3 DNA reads TGTGCCAGCAGCACCCCAGGGGGCGCACAGGAGACCCAGTACTTC. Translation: CASSTPGGAQETQYF.

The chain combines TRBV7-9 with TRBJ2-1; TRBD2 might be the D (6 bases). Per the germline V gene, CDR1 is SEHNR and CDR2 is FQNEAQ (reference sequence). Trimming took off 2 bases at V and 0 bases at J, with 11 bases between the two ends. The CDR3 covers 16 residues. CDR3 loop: CASSLKRASSYNEQFF. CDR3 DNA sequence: TGTGCCAGCAGCTTAAAGCGGGCGAGCTCCTACAATGAGCAGTTCTTC.

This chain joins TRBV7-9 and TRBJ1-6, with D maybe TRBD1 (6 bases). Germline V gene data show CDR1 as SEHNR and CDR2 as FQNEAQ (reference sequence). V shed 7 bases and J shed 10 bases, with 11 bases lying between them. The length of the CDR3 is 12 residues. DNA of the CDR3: TGTGCCAGCAACTACAGGGACTCACCCCTCCACTTT. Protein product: CASNYRDSPLHF.

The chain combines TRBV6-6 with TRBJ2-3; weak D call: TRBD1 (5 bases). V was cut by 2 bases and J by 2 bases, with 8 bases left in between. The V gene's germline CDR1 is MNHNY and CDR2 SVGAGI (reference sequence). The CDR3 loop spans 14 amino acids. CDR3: CASSYETDTDTQYF. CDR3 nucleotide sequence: TGTGCCAGCAGTTACGAGACAGACACAGATACGCAGTATTTT.

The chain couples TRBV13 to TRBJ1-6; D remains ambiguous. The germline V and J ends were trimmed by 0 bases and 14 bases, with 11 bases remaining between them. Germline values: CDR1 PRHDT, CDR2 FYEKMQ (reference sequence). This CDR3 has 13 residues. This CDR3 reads CASSLGSRATLHF. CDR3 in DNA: TGTGCCAGCAGCTTAGGTTCAAGGGCCACCCTCCACTTT.

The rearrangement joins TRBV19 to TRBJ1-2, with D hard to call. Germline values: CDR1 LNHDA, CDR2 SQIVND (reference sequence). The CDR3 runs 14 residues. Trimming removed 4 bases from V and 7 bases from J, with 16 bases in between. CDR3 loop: CASSTGILEPGYTF. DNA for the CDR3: TGTGCCAGTAGTACCGGGATTCTGGAACCTGGCTACACCTTC.

CDR3 region: CSAPTSGGNEQFF. The CDR3 DNA reads TGCAGCGCCCCCACTAGCGGAGGGAATGAGCAGTTCTTC. The rearrangement links TRBV29-1 to TRBJ2-1; 8 bases fit TRBD2. This CDR3 is built from 13 residues. The J segment lost 7 bases and the V segment lost 7 bases, leaving 9 bases of the junction unmatched. Germline V lookup: CDR1 SQVTM, CDR2 ANQGSEA.

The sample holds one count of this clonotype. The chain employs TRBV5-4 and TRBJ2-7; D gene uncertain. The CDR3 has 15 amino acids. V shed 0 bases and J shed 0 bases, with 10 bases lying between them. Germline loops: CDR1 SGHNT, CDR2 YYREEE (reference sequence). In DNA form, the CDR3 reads TGTGCCAGCAGCTTGGGGACCGTGGGCTCCTACGAGCAGTACTTC. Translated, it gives CASSLGTVGSYEQYF.

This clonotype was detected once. CDR3 residues: CSAREVRVNTEAFF. As DNA, the CDR3 is TGCAGTGCTAGAGAGGTCAGGGTAAACACTGAAGCTTTCTTT. The chain joins TRBV20-1 to TRBJ1-1, with D possibly matching TRBD1 (5 bases). The ends were cut back, 0 bases at V and 2 bases at J, with 10 bases in the middle. Germline CDR1 reads DFQATT; CDR2 reads SNEGSKA (reference sequence). There are 14 residues in the CDR3.

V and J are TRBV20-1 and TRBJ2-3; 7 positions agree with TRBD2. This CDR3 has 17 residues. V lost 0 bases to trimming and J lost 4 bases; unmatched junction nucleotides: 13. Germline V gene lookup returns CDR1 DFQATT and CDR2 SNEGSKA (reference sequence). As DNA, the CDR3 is TGCAGTGCTAGAGAGGCGATGAGGACTAGAAGGGCAGATACGCAGTATTTT. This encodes CSAREAMRTRRADTQYF.

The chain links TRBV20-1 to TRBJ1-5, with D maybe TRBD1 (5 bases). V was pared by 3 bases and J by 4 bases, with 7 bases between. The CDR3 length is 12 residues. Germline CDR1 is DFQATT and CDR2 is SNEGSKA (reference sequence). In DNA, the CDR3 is TGCAGTGCTAGGACAGTAAATCAGCCCCAGCATTTT. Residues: CSARTVNQPQHF.

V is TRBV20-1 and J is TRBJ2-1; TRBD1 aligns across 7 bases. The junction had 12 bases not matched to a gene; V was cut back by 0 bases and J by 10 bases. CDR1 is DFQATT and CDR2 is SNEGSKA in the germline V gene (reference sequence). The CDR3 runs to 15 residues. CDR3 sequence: CSARDAGTVLYEQFF. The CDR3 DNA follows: TGCAGTGCTAGAGATGCCGGGACAGTCCTTTACGAGCAGTTCTTC.

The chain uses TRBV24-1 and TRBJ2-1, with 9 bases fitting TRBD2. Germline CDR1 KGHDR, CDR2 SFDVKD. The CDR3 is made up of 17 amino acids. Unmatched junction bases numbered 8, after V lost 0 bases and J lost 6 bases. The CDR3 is CATSDLQPSGKGNEQFF. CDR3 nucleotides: TGTGCCACCAGTGATTTGCAGCCTAGCGGGAAGGGCAATGAGCAGTTCTTC.